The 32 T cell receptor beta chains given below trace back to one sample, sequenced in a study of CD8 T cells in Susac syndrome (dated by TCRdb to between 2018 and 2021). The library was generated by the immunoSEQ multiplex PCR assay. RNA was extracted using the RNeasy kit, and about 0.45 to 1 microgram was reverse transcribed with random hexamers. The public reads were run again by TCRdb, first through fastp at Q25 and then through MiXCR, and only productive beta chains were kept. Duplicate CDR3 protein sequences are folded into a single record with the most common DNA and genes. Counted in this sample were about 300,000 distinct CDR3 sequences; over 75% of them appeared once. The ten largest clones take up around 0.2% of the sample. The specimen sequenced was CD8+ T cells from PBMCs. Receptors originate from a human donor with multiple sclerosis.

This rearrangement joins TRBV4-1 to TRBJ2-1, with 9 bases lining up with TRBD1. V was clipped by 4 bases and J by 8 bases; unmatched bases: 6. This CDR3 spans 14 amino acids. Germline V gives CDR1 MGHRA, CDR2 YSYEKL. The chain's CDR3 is CASSRWDRVDEQFF. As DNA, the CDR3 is TGCGCCAGCAGCCGGTGGGACAGGGTCGATGAGCAGTTCTTC.

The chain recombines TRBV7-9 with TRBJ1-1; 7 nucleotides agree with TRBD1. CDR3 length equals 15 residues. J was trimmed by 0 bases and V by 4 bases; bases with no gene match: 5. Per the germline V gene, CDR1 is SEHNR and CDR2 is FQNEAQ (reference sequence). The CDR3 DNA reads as TGTGCCAGCAGCTCAGCAGGGGGATTGAACACTGAAGCTTTCTTT. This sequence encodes CASSSAGGLNTEAFF.

The CDR3 reads CSAANDLMRDRASYGYTF. The CDR3 nucleotides read TGCAGTGCTGCCAACGACCTAATGAGAGACAGGGCGTCCTATGGCTACACCTTC. The genes are TRBV20-1 and TRBJ1-2, with 7 bases identical to TRBD1. The CDR3 runs 18 residues. Germline V gene sequence: CDR1 DFQATT, CDR2 SNEGSKA (reference sequence). With V trimmed by 5 bases and J by 4 bases, 22 bases remained unmatched.

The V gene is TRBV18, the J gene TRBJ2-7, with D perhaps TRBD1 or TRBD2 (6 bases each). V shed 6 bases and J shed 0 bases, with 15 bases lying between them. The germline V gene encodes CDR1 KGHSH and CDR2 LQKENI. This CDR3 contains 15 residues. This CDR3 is CASSYQGGTSYEQYF. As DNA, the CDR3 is TGTGCCAGCTCCTACCAAGGGGGGACCTCCTACGAGCAGTACTTC.

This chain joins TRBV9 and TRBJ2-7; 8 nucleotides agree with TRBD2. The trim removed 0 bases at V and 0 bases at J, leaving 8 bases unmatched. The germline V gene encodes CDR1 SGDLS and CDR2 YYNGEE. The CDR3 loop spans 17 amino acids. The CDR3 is CASSVGPAGEYSYEQYF. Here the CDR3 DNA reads TGTGCCAGCAGCGTAGGGCCAGCGGGAGAGTACTCCTACGAGCAGTACTTC.

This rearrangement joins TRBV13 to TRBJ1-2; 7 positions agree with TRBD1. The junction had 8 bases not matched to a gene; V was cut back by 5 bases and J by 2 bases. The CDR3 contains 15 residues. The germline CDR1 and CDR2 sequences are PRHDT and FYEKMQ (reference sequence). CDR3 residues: CASSATGDPNYGYTF. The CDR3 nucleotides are TGTGCCAGCAGCGCCACAGGGGATCCAAACTATGGCTACACCTTC.

The CDR3 DNA reads TGCAGTGCTAGGGACAGGGATCAGCCCCAGCATTTT. It codes for CSARDRDQPQHF. The V call is TRBV20-1, the J call TRBJ1-5; TRBD1 matches 8 bases. CDR3 length: 12 residues. Per germline, CDR1 DFQATT and CDR2 SNEGSKA (reference sequence). The V and J ends lost 3 bases and 5 bases, in that order; junction bases with no gene match: 0.

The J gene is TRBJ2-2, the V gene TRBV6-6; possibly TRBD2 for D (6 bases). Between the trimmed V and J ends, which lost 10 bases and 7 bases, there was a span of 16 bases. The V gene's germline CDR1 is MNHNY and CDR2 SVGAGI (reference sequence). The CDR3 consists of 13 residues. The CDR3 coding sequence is TGTGCCATCTCCGGGGGTTTGGGCGGGGAGCTGTTTTTT. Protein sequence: CAISGGLGGELFF.

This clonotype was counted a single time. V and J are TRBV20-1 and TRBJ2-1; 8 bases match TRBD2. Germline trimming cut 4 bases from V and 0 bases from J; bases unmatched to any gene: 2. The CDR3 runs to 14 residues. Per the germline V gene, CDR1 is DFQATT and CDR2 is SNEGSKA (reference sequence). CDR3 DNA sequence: TGCAGTGCTACCGGGACTAGCTCCTACAATGAGCAGTTCTTC. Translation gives CSATGTSSYNEQFF.

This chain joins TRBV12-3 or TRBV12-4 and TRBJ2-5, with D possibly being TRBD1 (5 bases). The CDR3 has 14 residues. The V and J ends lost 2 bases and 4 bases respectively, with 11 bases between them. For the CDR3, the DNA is TGTGCCAGCAGTTTAAGGGGTAGCAGAGAGACCCAGTACTTC. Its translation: CASSLRGSRETQYF.

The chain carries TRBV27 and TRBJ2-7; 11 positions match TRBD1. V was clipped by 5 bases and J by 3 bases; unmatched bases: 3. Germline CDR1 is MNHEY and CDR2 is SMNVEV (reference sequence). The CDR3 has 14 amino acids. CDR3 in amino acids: CASSRGTGGYEQYF. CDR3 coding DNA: TGTGCCAGCAGTAGGGGGACAGGGGGCTACGAGCAGTACTTC.

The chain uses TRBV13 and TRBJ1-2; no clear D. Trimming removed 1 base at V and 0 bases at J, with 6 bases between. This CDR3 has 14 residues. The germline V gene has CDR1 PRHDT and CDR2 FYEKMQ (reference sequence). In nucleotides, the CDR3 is TGTGCCAGCAGCTTAGCAGGTTCTAACTATGGCTACACCTTC. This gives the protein CASSLAGSNYGYTF.

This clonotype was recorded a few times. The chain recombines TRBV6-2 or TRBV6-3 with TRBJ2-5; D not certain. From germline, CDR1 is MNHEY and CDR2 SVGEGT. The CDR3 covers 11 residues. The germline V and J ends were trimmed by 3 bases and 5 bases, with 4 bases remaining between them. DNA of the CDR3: TGTGCCAGCAGTTATACGGAGACCCAGTACTTC. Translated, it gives CASSYTETQYF.

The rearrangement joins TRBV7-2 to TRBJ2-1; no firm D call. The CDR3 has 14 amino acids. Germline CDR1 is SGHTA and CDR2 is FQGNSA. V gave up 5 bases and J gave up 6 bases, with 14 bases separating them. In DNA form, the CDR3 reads TGTGCCAGCAGCCTAATCCTTCCAGGCAATGAGCAGTTCTTC. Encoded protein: CASSLILPGNEQFF.

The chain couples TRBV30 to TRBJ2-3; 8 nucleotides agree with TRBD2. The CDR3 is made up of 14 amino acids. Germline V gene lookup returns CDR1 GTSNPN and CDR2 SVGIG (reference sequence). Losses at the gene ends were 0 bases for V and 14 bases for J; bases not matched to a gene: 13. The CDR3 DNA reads TGTGCCTGGAGTGTAGATTACGGGACTAGTTCGGCGTATTTT. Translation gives CAWSVDYGTSSAYF.

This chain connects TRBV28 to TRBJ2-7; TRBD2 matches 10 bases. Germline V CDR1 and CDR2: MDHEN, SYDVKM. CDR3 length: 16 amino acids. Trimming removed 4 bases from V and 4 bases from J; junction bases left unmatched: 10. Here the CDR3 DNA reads TGTGCCAGCAGTTCCCTTAGCGGGAGGATAGGGTACGAGCAGTACTTC. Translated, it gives CASSSLSGRIGYEQYF.

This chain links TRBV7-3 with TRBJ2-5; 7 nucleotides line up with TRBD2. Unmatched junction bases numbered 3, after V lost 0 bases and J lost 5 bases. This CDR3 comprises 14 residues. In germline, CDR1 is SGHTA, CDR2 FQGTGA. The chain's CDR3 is CASSLTGAGETQYF. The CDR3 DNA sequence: TGTGCCAGCAGCTTAACGGGAGCGGGGGAGACCCAGTACTTC.

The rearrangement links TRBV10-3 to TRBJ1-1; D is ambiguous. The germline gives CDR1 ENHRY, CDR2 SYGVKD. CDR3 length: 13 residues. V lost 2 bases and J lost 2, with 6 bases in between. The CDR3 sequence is CAISEQVNTEAFF. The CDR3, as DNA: TGTGCCATCAGTGAGCAGGTTAACACTGAAGCTTTCTTT.

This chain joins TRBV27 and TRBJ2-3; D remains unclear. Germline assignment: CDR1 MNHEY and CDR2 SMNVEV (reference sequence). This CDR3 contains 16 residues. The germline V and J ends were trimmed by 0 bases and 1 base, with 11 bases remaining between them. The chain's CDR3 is CASSLSFTGGTDTQYF. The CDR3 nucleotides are TGTGCCAGCAGTTTATCCTTCACGGGTGGCACAGATACGCAGTATTTT.

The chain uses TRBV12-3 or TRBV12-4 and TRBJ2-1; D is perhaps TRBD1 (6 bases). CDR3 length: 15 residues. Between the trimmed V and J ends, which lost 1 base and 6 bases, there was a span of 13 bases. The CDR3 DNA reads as TGTGCCAGCAGTTTAGGCTCAGGGGTTACCAATGAGCAGTTCTTC. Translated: CASSLGSGVTNEQFF.

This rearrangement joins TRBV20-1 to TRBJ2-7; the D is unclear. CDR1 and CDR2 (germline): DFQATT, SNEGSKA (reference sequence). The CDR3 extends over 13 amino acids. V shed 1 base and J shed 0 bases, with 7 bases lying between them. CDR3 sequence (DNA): TGCAGTGCTAGAGTACCTCGCTCCTACGAGCAGTACTTC. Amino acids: CSARVPRSYEQYF.

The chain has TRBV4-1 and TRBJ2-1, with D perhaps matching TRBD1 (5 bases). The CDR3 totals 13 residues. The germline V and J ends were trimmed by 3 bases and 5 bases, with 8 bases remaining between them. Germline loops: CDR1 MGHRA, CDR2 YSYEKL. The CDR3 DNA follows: TGCGCCAGCAGCCAGCAGGGCAACAATGAGCAGTTCTTC. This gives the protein CASSQQGNNEQFF.

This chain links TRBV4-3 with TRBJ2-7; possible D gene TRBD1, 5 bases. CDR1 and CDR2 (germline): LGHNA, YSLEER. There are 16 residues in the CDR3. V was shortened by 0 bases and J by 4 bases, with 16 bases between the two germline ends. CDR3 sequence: CASSQDRAGKSYEQYF. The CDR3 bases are TGCGCCAGCAGCCAAGATCGGGCAGGGAAGTCGTACGAGCAGTACTTC.

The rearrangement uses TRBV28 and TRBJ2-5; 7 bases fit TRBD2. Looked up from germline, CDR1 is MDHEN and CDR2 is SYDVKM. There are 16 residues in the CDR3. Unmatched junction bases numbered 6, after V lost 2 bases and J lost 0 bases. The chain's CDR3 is CASSLLAEGYQETQYF. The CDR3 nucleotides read TGTGCCAGCAGTTTACTAGCGGAGGGGTACCAAGAGACCCAGTACTTC.

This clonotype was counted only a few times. The CDR3 DNA follows: TGCGCCAGCAGCCAAGATATCGGACAGGGGGCCGACGAGCAGTACTTC. This codes for CASSQDIGQGADEQYF. The chain couples TRBV4-3 to TRBJ2-7; 11 positions agree with TRBD1. V gave up 0 bases and J gave up 5 bases; unmatched junction bases: 6. The germline V gene has CDR1 LGHNA and CDR2 YSLEER. CDR3 length: 16 residues.

CDR3 sequence (DNA): TGTGCCAGCAGGGCCCTGCGAACGGGGGCCTACAATGAGCAGTTCTTC. It translates to CASRALRTGAYNEQFF. This sequence joins TRBV2 and TRBJ2-1; a weak D match, TRBD2 (6 bases). Germline V gene data show CDR1 as SNHLY and CDR2 as FYNNEI. This CDR3 is 16 amino acids long. V dropped 6 bases and J dropped 2 bases, with 17 bases sitting between them.

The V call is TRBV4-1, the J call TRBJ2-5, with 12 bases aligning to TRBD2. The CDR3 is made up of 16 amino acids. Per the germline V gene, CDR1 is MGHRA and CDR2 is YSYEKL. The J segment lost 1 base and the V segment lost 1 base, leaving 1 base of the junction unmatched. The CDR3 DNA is TGCGCCAGCAGCCAAGGGACTAGCGGGGTCCAAGAGACCCAGTACTTC. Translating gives CASSQGTSGVQETQYF.

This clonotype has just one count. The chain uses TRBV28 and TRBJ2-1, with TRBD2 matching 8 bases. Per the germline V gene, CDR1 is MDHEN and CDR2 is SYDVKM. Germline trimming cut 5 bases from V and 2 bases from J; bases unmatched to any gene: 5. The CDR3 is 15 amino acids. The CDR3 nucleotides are TGTGCCAGCAGTCCCGAGCGGGGGCCCTACAATGAGCAGTTCTTC. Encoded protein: CASSPERGPYNEQFF.

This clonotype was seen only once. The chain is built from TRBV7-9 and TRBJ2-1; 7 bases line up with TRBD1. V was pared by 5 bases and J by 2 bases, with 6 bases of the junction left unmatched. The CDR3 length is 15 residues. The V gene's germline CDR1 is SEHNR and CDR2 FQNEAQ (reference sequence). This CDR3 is CASSPTGIPYNEQFF. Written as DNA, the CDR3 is TGTGCCAGCAGCCCGACAGGGATCCCCTACAATGAGCAGTTCTTC. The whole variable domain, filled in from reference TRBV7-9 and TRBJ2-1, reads DTGVSQNPRHKITKRGQNVTFRCDPISEHNRLYWYRQTLGQGPEFLTYFQNEAQLEKSRLLSDRFSAERPKGSFSTLEIQRTEQGDSAMYLCASSPTGIPYNEQFFGPGTRLTVL.

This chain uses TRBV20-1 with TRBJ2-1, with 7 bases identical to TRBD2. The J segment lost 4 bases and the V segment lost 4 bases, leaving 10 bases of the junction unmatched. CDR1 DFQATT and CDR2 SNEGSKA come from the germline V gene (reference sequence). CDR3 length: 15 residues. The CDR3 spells CSAKESGERYNEQFF. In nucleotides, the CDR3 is TGCAGTGCTAAGGAAAGCGGGGAGAGGTACAATGAGCAGTTCTTC.

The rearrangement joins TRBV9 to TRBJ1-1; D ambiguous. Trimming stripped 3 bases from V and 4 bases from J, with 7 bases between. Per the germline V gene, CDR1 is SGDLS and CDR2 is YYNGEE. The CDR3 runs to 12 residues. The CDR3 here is CASSAYGTEAFF. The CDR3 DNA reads TGTGCCAGCAGCGCTTATGGCACTGAAGCTTTCTTT.

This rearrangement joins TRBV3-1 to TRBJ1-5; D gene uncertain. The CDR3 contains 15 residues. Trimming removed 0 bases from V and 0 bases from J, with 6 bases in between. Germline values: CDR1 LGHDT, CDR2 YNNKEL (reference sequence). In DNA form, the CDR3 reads TGTGCCAGCAGCCAAGACAGCCATAGCAATCAGCCCCAGCATTTT. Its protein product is CASSQDSHSNQPQHF.